The 17 T cell receptor beta chains listed next were all sequenced from one sample in a study of cytomegalovirus exposure and HLA in healthy donors. The PCR had 60 Vbeta and 13 Jbeta primers. The table came from immunoSEQ multiplex PCR; TCRdb's copy has only in-frame clones and leaves some out. The sample holds roughly 120,000 clones, around 78% seen once. The sequenced material came from PBMCs. All receptors derive from a man in his forties in good health and CMV-seronegative.

The V gene is TRBV18, the J gene TRBJ2-1, with 7 bases lining up with TRBD1. V trimming: 4 bases; J trimming: 8 bases; junction bases outside the gene matches: 8. There are 14 residues in the CDR3. Looked up from germline, CDR1 is KGHSH and CDR2 is LQKENI. The CDR3 loop is CASSQSGQDHEQFF. DNA for the CDR3: TGTGCCAGCTCACAGAGTGGACAGGACCATGAGCAGTTCTTC.

The rearrangement joins TRBV30 to TRBJ1-2; weak D call: TRBD1 (6 bases). Germline V gives CDR1 GTSNPN, CDR2 SVGIG (reference sequence). Trimming took 8 bases from V and 4 from J, leaving 11 bases between them. The CDR3 runs 11 residues. CDR3 sequence reads: CARKQGYGYTF. The CDR3 nucleotides read TGTGCCCGAAAACAGGGCTATGGCTACACCTTC.

The chain combines TRBV7-2 with TRBJ1-4; maybe TRBD1 (6 bases). Germline V gene sequence: CDR1 SGHTA, CDR2 FQGNSA. The CDR3 runs to 14 residues. Between the trimmed V and J ends, which lost 1 base and 7 bases, there was a span of 10 bases. The CDR3 sequence is CASSLGRGGEKLFF. CDR3 DNA sequence: TGTGCCAGCAGCTTAGGGCGAGGGGGTGAAAAACTGTTTTTT.

V and J are TRBV5-6 and TRBJ1-2, with a possible D match to TRBD1 (6 bases). Trimming shortened V by 5 bases and J by 2 bases, and 13 bases separated the two germline ends. Germline CDR1 SGHDT, CDR2 YYEEEE. CDR3 length equals 14 residues. CDR3 loop: CASRTRDRNYGYTF. CDR3 sequence (DNA): TGTGCCAGCAGAACTCGAGACAGGAACTATGGCTACACCTTC.

The CDR3: CASSLVSNTEAFF. The DNA of the CDR3 is TGCGCCAGCAGCTTGGTCTCGAACACTGAAGCTTTCTTT. This chain links TRBV5-1 with TRBJ1-1; no reliable D call. The CDR3 is 13 amino acids. Trimming cost V 0 bases and J 1 base, with 4 bases left between them. Per the germline V gene, CDR1 is SGHRS and CDR2 is YFSETQ.

The chain couples TRBV6-1 to TRBJ1-2, with a possible D match to TRBD1 (5 bases). The CDR3 is 15 amino acids. V was pared by 0 bases and J by 8 bases, with 16 bases between. Germline V lookup: CDR1 MNHNS, CDR2 SASEGT. The CDR3 is CASSEAREGKGGYTF. The CDR3 DNA follows: TGTGCCAGCAGTGAAGCGCGGGAGGGGAAAGGGGGCTACACCTTC.

CDR3 protein: CARRTSGGQGYRDEQFF. For the CDR3, the DNA is TGTGCCAGGCGAACTAGCGGGGGGCAAGGCTACAGGGATGAGCAGTTCTTC. The chain couples TRBV5-3 to TRBJ2-1; 12 bases are shared with TRBD2. TRBV5-3 is an ORF for which the function is uncertain. The CDR3 runs to 17 residues. V trimming: 8 bases; J trimming: 8 bases; junction bases outside the gene matches: 17.

This sequence joins TRBV7-9 and TRBJ2-5; D is perhaps TRBD2 (7 bases). Near its end, the DNA agrees better with TRBJ2-7, so the J call may be wrong. Germline V CDR1 and CDR2: SEHNR, FQNEAQ (reference sequence). The CDR3 spans 13 residues. The CDR3 loop reads CASSLSRGAEQYF. The CDR3 region has the DNA TGTGCCAGCAGCTTATCTCGGGGGGCCGAGCAGTACTTC.

This clone showed up just a few times. This rearrangement joins TRBV7-6 to TRBJ2-1, with 7 bases identical to TRBD1. Germline lookup yields CDR1 SGHVS and CDR2 FNYEAQ. This CDR3 region has 17 residues. V lost 4 bases and J lost 7; bases outside the gene matches: 16. The CDR3 loop is CASSYWDRSRRGNEQFF. Written as DNA, the CDR3 is TGTGCCAGCAGCTATTGGGACAGATCTCGGCGAGGGAATGAGCAGTTCTTC.

This chain connects TRBV18 to TRBJ1-5, with a tentative D call TRBD1 (5 bases). Germline V gives CDR1 KGHSH, CDR2 LQKENI. There are 13 residues in the CDR3. Trimming took 2 bases from V and 7 from J, leaving 9 bases between them. In DNA, the CDR3 is TGTGCCAGCTCACCAGGGGCCCCGCAGCCCCAGCATTTT. Its translation: CASSPGAPQPQHF.

About this clone: The germline gene is not matched at one end of the junction; a read error may be the cause. The chain links TRBV7-9 to TRBJ2-2, with a tentative D call TRBD2 (6 bases). The germline V gene has CDR1 SEHNR and CDR2 FQNEAQ (reference sequence). The CDR3 is made up of 15 amino acids. CDR3: CSSSFGAGKDGELFF. CDR3 bases: TGTTCCAGCAGCTTTGGGGCGGGGAAAGACGGGGAGCTGTTTTTT.

This clone was recorded a few times. At one of its ends the junction is not consistent with the germline gene, which may arise from a read error. The rearrangement links TRBV9 to TRBJ2-3, with 9 nucleotides matching TRBD2. The CDR3 is made up of 15 amino acids. Germline assignment: CDR1 SGDLS and CDR2 YYNGEE. The CDR3, as DNA: TGTGCCAGCAGCGCGTCCGGGACTAGCAAAGATACGCAGTATTTT. It encodes CASSASGTSKDTQYF.

The genes are TRBV5-8 and TRBJ1-5; TRBD1 agrees at 7 bases. With V trimmed by 0 bases and J by 7 bases, 7 bases remained unmatched. This CDR3 contains 15 residues. The germline gives CDR1 SGHTS, CDR2 YDEGEE. CDR3 amino acids: CASSLEGGRRQPQHF. In DNA, the CDR3 is TGTGCCAGCAGCTTGGAAGGGGGCAGGAGGCAGCCCCAGCATTTT.

This chain uses TRBV2 with TRBJ2-7, with no clear D. Germline V gene data show CDR1 as SNHLY and CDR2 as FYNNEI. Trimming removed 5 bases at V and 6 bases at J, with 8 bases between. The CDR3 covers 11 residues. In nucleotides, the CDR3 is TGTGCCAGCAGTCCCCTTTCCGAGCAGTACTTC. This codes for CASSPLSEQYF.

The chain recombines TRBV7-8 with TRBJ1-5; 8 bases are shared with TRBD1. With 5 bases clipped from V and 0 bases from J, the junction kept 6 bases outside the gene matches. CDR1 is SGHVS and CDR2 is FQNEAQ in the germline V gene. The CDR3 consists of 16 residues. CDR3 sequence: CASSPDRGYSNQPQHF. The CDR3 DNA is TGTGCCAGCAGCCCAGACAGGGGCTATAGCAATCAGCCCCAGCATTTT.

V and J are TRBV2 and TRBJ1-2, with D uncertain. From germline, CDR1 is SNHLY and CDR2 FYNNEI. The CDR3 sequence is 14 residues long. V lost 7 bases and J 7 bases, leaving 19 bases between the germline ends. This chain's CDR3 is CASIIQSGLAGYTF. CDR3 coding DNA: TGTGCCAGCATTATACAGAGTGGTTTGGCTGGCTACACCTTC.

The V gene is TRBV29-1, the J gene TRBJ2-2; D is possibly TRBD1 (6 bases). Germline V CDR1 and CDR2: SQVTM, ANQGSEA. This CDR3 comprises 15 residues. Trimming took off 2 bases at V and 4 bases at J, with 14 bases between the two ends. The CDR3 region is CSVEKQGIGTGELFF. As DNA, the CDR3 is TGCAGCGTTGAAAAACAGGGCATTGGCACCGGGGAGCTGTTTTTT.